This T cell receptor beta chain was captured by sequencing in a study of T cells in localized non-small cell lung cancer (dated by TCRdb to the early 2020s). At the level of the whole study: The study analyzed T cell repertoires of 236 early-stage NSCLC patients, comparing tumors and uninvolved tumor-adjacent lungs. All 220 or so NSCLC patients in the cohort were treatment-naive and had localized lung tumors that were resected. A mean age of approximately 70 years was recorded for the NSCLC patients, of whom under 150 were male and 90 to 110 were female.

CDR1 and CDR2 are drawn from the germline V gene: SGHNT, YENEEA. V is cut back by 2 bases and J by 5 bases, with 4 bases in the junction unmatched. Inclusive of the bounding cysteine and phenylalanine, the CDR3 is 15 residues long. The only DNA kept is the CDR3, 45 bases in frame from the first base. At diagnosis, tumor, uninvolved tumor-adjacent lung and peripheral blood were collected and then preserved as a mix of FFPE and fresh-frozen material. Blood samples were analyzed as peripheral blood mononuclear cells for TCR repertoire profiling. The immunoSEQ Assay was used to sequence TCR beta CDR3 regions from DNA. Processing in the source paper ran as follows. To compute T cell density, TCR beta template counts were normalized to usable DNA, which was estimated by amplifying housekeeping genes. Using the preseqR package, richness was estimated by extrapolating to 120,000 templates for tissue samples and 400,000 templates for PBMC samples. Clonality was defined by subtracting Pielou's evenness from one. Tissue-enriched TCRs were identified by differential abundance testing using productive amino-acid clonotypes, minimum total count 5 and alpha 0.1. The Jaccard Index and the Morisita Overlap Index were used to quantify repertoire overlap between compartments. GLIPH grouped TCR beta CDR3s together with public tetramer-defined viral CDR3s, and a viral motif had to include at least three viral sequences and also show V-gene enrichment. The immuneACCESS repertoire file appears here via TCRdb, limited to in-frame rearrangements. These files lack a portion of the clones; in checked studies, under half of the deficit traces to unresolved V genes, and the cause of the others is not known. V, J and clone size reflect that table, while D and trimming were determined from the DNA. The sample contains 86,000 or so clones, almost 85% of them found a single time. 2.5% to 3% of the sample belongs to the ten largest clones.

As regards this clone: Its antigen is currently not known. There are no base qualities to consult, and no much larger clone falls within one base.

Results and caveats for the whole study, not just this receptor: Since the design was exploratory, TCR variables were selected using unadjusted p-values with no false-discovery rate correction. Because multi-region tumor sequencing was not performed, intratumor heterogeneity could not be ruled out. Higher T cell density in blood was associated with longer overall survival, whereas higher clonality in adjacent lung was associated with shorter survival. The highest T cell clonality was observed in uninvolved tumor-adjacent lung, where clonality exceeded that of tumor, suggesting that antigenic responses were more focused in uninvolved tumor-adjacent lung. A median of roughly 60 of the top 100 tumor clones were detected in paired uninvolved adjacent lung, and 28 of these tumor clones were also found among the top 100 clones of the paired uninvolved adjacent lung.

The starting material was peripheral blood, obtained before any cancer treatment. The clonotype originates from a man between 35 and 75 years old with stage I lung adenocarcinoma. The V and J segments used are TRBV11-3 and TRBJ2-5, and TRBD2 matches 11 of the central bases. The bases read TGTGCCAGCAGCTTAACTAGCGGGGGTTATGAGACCCAGTACTTC. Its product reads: CASSLTSGGYETQYF.